These T cell receptor beta chains were read from a single sample in a study of T cells in Graves' hyperthyroidism and ophthalmopathy. TCRdb analysed the multiplex PCR reads with MiXCR anew, one entry per CDR3 protein. The sample gives approximately 32,000 distinct CDR3 sequences, around half of which show up once; roughly 6.2% is in the top ten. Specimen: blood. The origin of the receptors is a woman between 50 and 59 years old with Graves' hyperthyroidism that later progressed to Graves' ophthalmopathy. Both conserved end residues are part of each CDR3. A D gene is named only where the DNA matches it firmly. Some rows mark clone size as missing; the rest say once, few, many or name a class of expanded clone.

clone_size	d_call	v_call	cdr3_aa
many	TRBD1	TRBV11-3	CASSWFGTEGYTF
many	TRBD1	TRBV20-1	CSARDYTGGGELFF
.	TRBD2	TRBV10-3	CAISVTSGRDNEQFF
.	.	TRBV5-4	CASSLPTQETQYF
many	.	TRBV20-1	CSARGGSGVYGYTF
medium-sized	.	TRBV2	CASSWELGWYNEQFF
.	.	TRBV4-1	CASSQDTQYF
.	.	TRBV7-8	CASSLAGQSLSSGNTICF
.	.	TRBV7-9	CASSLEGRDHEQYF
.	.	TRBV25-1	CASSASWPGTKETQYF
.	TRBD2	TRBV20-1	CSARGGGRTDTDTQYF
medium-sized	.	TRBV7-8	CASSLVSREKLFF
.	.	TRBV12-3/TRBV12-4	CASSPGTSVVETQHF
.	.	TRBV20-1	CSAQASLAKETQYF
.	.	TRBV7-9	CASSLMTPDSQYF
many	TRBD1	TRBV19	CASSKTGQETQYF
.	TRBD1	TRBV20-1	CSASPGQGLYEQYF
many	TRBD2	TRBV11-3	CASSRGGAYEQYF
many	.	TRBV11-2	CASSLVRGGGNIQYF
many	TRBD2	TRBV13	CASRLAGGGETQYF
.	.	TRBV7-3	CASSLTRAPANTEAFF
many	TRBD1	TRBV7-2	CASSLVSGGADGYTF
many	.	TRBV7-9	CASSLAYSVNEQFF
.	TRBD1	TRBV20-1	CSARDQGAYEQYF
few	TRBD1	TRBV30	CASPLQSGGTEAFF
many	.	TRBV14	CASSRTDNPGETQYF
many	.	TRBV5-6	CASSLAGSGNKAFF
many	.	TRBV6-5	CASSYFQGAGPNTEAFF
many	.	TRBV30	CAWGFSLSYNEQFF
many	TRBD1	TRBV5-6	CASSLLGETGERDTQYF
.	.	TRBV6-5	CASSYSRQINQPQHF
many	TRBD2	TRBV6-6	CASLLGTSGRTDTQYF
many	.	TRBV11-2	CASSLAGIETQYF
.	TRBD2	TRBV10-3	CAISGEGRGSEQYF
few	.	TRBV19	CASSLGRHSYEQYF
.	.	TRBV10-2	CASSTETVNYGYTF
.	.	TRBV7-9	CVSSSTVRGNSPLHF
.	TRBD2	TRBV29-1	CSATSGTNSYNEQFF
once	.	TRBV12-3/TRBV12-4	CASSRGLAGNTGPQHF
many	TRBD2	TRBV12-3/TRBV12-4	CASSRLAGSTDTQYF
many	TRBD2	TRBV20-1	CSARRLAHNTDTQYF
.	.	TRBV10-2	CASRGGGTEAFF
many	.	TRBV12-3/TRBV12-4	CASSRDSNQPQHF
.	.	TRBV20-1	CSAPRDGRVGYTEAFF
.	TRBD2	TRBV20-1	CSARDPTSGSSYTQFF
many	.	TRBV14	CASSPLGASGANVLTF
.	.	TRBV5-1	CASSFFPGGVADTQYF
medium-sized	.	TRBV20-1	CSASGGNTYEQYF
medium-sized	.	TRBV10-3	CAIGGRDEKLFF